The source of this T cell receptor beta chain is a study of cytomegalovirus exposure and HLA in healthy donors. Trimming removed 7 bases from V and 7 bases from J, with 4 bases in between. The germline gives CDR1 MDHEN, CDR2 SYDVKM. The CDR3 runs to 10 residues. Comments on this clone: The antigen is undetermined.

Study-wide findings and caveats: No immune exposure information besides CMV serostatus was available. TRBV6-2, TRBV6-3 and other indistinguishable V segments were excluded. In a later analysis, compared with equally common non-associated chains, HLA-associated beta chains were more expanded.

The PCR employed 60 Vbeta primers together with 13 Jbeta primers. TCRdb keeps only in-frame clones here, not all; method: immunoSEQ multiplex PCR. The record lists 200,000 or so clones, of which the ten most abundant hold about 1.1%. This receptor was identified in a girl between 2 and 10 years old in good health and CMV-seropositive. The chain carries TRBV28 and TRBJ1-4; D is unresolved. Sample: PBMCs. In nucleotides, the CDR3 is TGTGCCAGCACAGGTGAAAAACTGTTTTTT. The encoded protein is CASTGEKLFF.